This T cell receptor beta chain comes out of a study of neurological immune-mediated disorders. TCRdb re-derived calls from the 5' RACE reads in MiXCR, one entry per CDR3 protein. Here the sample spans tens of thousands of distinct CDR3 sequences, about 4% being singletons. This clonotype has a count of ten or more. Sequenced: CD4+ T cells from blood. This clonotype was sampled from a middle-aged woman with multiple sclerosis.

The CDR3 is CASAREGGRRFTGELFF. For the CDR3, the DNA is TGCGCCAGCGCACGAGAGGGGGGGCGGAGGTTCACCGGGGAGCTGTTTTTT. V is TRBV4-1 and J is TRBJ2-2, with D maybe TRBD2 (7 bases). Trimming shortened V by 8 bases and J by 4 bases, and 23 bases separated the two germline ends. The CDR3 consists of 17 residues. CDR1 is MGHRA and CDR2 is YSYEKL in the germline V gene.